The 21 T cell receptor beta chains below were found in one sample sequenced in a study of response to subunit inactivated influenza vaccine. TCRdb reanalysed the RT-PCR reads using MiXCR and keeps one entry per CDR3 protein. The repertoire has hundreds of thousands of distinct CDR3 sequences, less than 25% of them found once; the top ten carry roughly a tenth. This material consisted of PBMCs from blood, taken 21 months after vaccination. All receptors derive from a man between 50 and 75 years old who received an inactivated influenza vaccine.

This clonotype was detected ten times or more. The CDR3 spells CASSAGTGGIRTEAFF. CDR3 sequence (DNA): TGCGCCAGCAGCGCGGGGACAGGGGGCATACGCACTGAAGCTTTCTTT. V and J are TRBV5-1 and TRBJ1-1; TRBD1 matches at 12 bases. V trimming: 4 bases; J trimming: 4 bases; junction bases outside the gene matches: 8. CDR3 length: 16 residues. Germline V lookup: CDR1 SGHRS, CDR2 YFSETQ.

The J gene is TRBJ2-3, the V gene TRBV7-8; 7 nucleotides agree with TRBD1. CDR3 length: 13 amino acids. CDR1 is SGHVS, CDR2 FQNEAQ, per germline. V was pared by 5 bases and J by 6 bases, with 5 bases of the junction left unmatched. As DNA, the CDR3 is TGTGCCAGCAGCATTCAGGGGGTCGATACGCAGTATTTT. It yields the protein CASSIQGVDTQYF. The full variable domain, with the rest looked up from reference TRBV7-8 and TRBJ2-3, is GAGVSQSPRYKVAKRGQDVALRCDPISGHVSLFWYQQALGQGPEFLTYFQNEAQLDKSGLPSDRFFAERPEGSVSTLKIQRTQQEDSAVYLCASSIQGVDTQYFGPGTRLTVL.

The V call is TRBV4-1, the J call TRBJ2-5, with D possibly being TRBD1 (6 bases). The ends were cut back, 5 bases at V and 4 bases at J, with 17 bases in the middle. Germline CDR1 is MGHRA and CDR2 is YSYEKL. The CDR3 covers 15 residues. The CDR3 here is CASSARDIKAETQYF. The CDR3 nucleotides read TGCGCCAGCAGCGCCAGGGACATCAAGGCAGAGACCCAGTACTTC.

The rearrangement joins TRBV5-1 to TRBJ1-3, with no clear D. The CDR3 extends over 15 amino acids. V was trimmed by 0 bases and J by 0 bases, leaving 7 bases between them. Germline V gene lookup returns CDR1 SGHRS and CDR2 YFSETQ. The CDR3 nucleotides read TGCGCCAGCAGCTTGGGAGCAGTCTCTGGAAACACCATATATTTT. It specifies CASSLGAVSGNTIYF.

The CDR3 sequence: CASGLRATNEKLFF. As DNA, the CDR3 is TGTGCCAGCGGGTTAAGAGCAACTAATGAAAAACTGTTTTTT. V gene TRBV27 combines with J gene TRBJ1-4, with D uncertain. Germline CDR1 is MNHEY and CDR2 is SMNVEV (reference sequence). Trimming removed 8 bases from V and 0 bases from J, with 10 bases in between. The CDR3 length is 14 residues.

The V gene is TRBV20-1, the J gene TRBJ1-5; 7 bases fit TRBD1. J was trimmed by 7 bases and V by 5 bases; bases with no gene match: 11. CDR1 is DFQATT and CDR2 is SNEGSKA in the germline V gene (reference sequence). The CDR3 extends over 14 amino acids. In nucleotides, the CDR3 is TGCAGTGCTCATGAGGACAGGTTCCGGCAGCCCCAGCATTTT. This codes for CSAHEDRFRQPQHF.

This clonotype was seen a few times. V usage is TRBV7-2 and J usage is TRBJ2-7, with D possibly being TRBD1 or TRBD2 (5 bases each). V lost 3 bases, J lost 5 bases, and 20 bases lay in between. The CDR3 is made up of 16 amino acids. Germline V CDR1 and CDR2: SGHTA, FQGNSA. The CDR3 reads CASSLGVGLESHEQYF. CDR3 nucleotides: TGTGCCAGCAGCTTGGGGGTCGGCCTCGAATCCCACGAGCAGTACTTC.

The V and J genes are TRBV12-3 or TRBV12-4 and TRBJ2-2, with 15 bases aligning to TRBD2. V gave up 5 bases and J gave up 0 bases; unmatched junction bases: 1. This CDR3 region has 17 residues. CDR3 bases: TGTGCCAGCAGTCGGACTAGCGGGAGGGCGAACACCGGGGAGCTGTTTTTT. This translates into CASSRTSGRANTGELFF.

V gene TRBV20-1 combines with J gene TRBJ1-2; no definite D call. The CDR3 contains 11 residues. The V and J ends lost 6 bases and 6 bases respectively, with 11 bases between them. Germline CDR1 reads DFQATT; CDR2 reads SNEGSKA (reference sequence). CDR3 DNA: TGCAGTGCGATAGCAGTAGATGGCTACACCTTC. The encoded protein is CSAIAVDGYTF.

The V call is TRBV29-1, the J call TRBJ2-1; 7 bases line up with TRBD1. V gave up 5 bases and J gave up 6 bases; unmatched junction bases: 10. The CDR3 consists of 14 residues. The V gene's germline CDR1 is SQVTM and CDR2 ANQGSEA. CDR3 amino acids: CSVRIGGQGNEQFF. CDR3 in DNA: TGCAGCGTTAGGATAGGGGGCCAGGGCAATGAGCAGTTCTTC.

V usage is TRBV29-1 and J usage is TRBJ1-2; D remains ambiguous. Germline V gene data show CDR1 as SQVTM and CDR2 as ANQGSEA. Trimming left V 7 bases short and J 5 bases short, with 23 bases between. This CDR3 has 15 amino acids. In DNA form, the CDR3 reads TGCAGCGCTCCCACTTCCCCACGGGATTTATATGGCTACACCTTC. It encodes CSAPTSPRDLYGYTF.

The rearrangement joins TRBV12-3 or TRBV12-4 to TRBJ1-5; TRBD1 matches 8 bases. Losses at the gene ends were 3 bases for V and 5 bases for J; bases not matched to a gene: 9. This CDR3 comprises 16 residues. As DNA, the CDR3 is TGTGCCAGCAGTTTTCTAGGACAGGGTGGCCATCAGCCCCAGCATTTT. As protein: CASSFLGQGGHQPQHF.

This clonotype has just a few counts. This chain joins TRBV5-1 and TRBJ1-4; D is perhaps TRBD1 (6 bases). Germline V gene lookup returns CDR1 SGHRS and CDR2 YFSETQ. Trimming shortened V by 4 bases and J by 0 bases, and 13 bases separated the two germline ends. The CDR3 runs 16 residues. CDR3 sequence (DNA): TGCGCCAGCAGCGCCTACGGACAGTCAACTAATGAAAAACTGTTTTTT. It specifies CASSAYGQSTNEKLFF.

This clonotype appeared a few times. The chain joins TRBV20-1 to TRBJ2-2; D is undetermined. The CDR3 contains 13 residues. CDR1 is DFQATT and CDR2 is SNEGSKA in the germline V gene (reference sequence). Trimming took 5 bases from V and 1 from J, leaving 8 bases between them. The CDR3 DNA reads as TGCAGTGCTCGGCCGAGGAACACCGGGGAGCTGTTTTTT. The encoded protein is CSARPRNTGELFF.

The chain combines TRBV21-1 with TRBJ1-3; no check of the table's D call, TRBD1, against the DNA was made. TRBV21-1 is designated a pseudogene. The length of the CDR3 is 18 residues. CDR3 loop: CASSLGQGALSSGNTIYF. In DNA, the CDR3 is TGTGCCAGCAGCCTCGGACAGGGGGCATTGAGCTCTGGAAACACCATATATTTT.

This clonotype was recorded many times. The gene calls are TRBV27 and TRBJ2-7; D possibly corresponds to TRBD2 (5 bases). V was pared by 5 bases and J by 3 bases, with 14 bases between. Germline CDR1 MNHEY, CDR2 SMNVEV (reference sequence). This CDR3 region has 14 residues. CDR3 sequence: CASSRTGMFYEQYF. The CDR3 region has the DNA TGTGCCAGCAGTCGAACCGGGATGTTCTACGAGCAGTACTTC.

The rearrangement links TRBV20-1 to TRBJ1-1, with no clear D. The V and J ends lost 3 bases and 10 bases respectively, with 9 bases between them. In germline, CDR1 is DFQATT, CDR2 SNEGSKA (reference sequence). The CDR3 is 10 amino acids. The CDR3 spells CSASLEGAFF. CDR3 DNA: TGCAGTGCTAGTCTCGAGGGAGCTTTCTTT.

This clonotype was seen a few times. The chain carries TRBV11-1 and TRBJ1-1; 9 bases fit TRBD1. V trimming: 4 bases; J trimming: 4 bases; junction bases outside the gene matches: 4. The CDR3 totals 14 residues. CDR1 and CDR2 from the germline V gene are SGHAT and FQDESV (reference sequence). CDR3 in amino acids: CASSYWDRATEAFF. The CDR3 nucleotides read TGTGCCAGCAGCTACTGGGACAGGGCCACTGAAGCTTTCTTT. The whole variable domain, filled in from reference TRBV11-1 and TRBJ1-1, reads EAEVAQSPRYKITEKSQAVAFWCDPISGHATLYWYRQILGQGPELLVQFQDESVVDDSQLPKDRFSAERLKGVDSTLKIQPAELGDSAMYLCASSYWDRATEAFFGQGTRLTVV.

This clonotype was seen a handful of times. The J gene is TRBJ2-7, the V gene TRBV7-8; no clear D. Germline CDR1 SGHVS, CDR2 FQNEAQ. Trimming stripped 2 bases from V and 0 bases from J, with 11 bases between. This CDR3 is built from 15 residues. Here the CDR3 DNA reads TGTGCCAGCAGCTTACGCCTCGTAAACTCCTACGAGCAGTACTTC. This translates into CASSLRLVNSYEQYF. The variable domain in full, with the rest retrieved from reference TRBV7-8 and TRBJ2-7, is GAGVSQSPRYKVAKRGQDVALRCDPISGHVSLFWYQQALGQGPEFLTYFQNEAQLDKSGLPSDRFFAERPEGSVSTLKIQRTQQEDSAVYLCASSLRLVNSYEQYFGPGTRLTVT.

This chain links TRBV28 with TRBJ1-5; D remains unclear. Trimming cost V 3 bases and J 6 bases, with 12 bases left between them. Germline CDR1 MDHEN, CDR2 SYDVKM. The CDR3 sequence is 14 residues long. CDR3 nucleotides: TGTGCCAGCAGTTTCCTCGGGGTGGTTCAGCCCCAGCATTTT. Translating it yields CASSFLGVVQPQHF.

This chain joins TRBV6-5 and TRBJ1-3; 7 positions match TRBD1. The CDR3 has 16 amino acids. Germline V gene lookup returns CDR1 MNHEY and CDR2 SVGAGI. V lost 4 bases and J lost 0; bases outside the gene matches: 6. This CDR3 reads CASSFTYRGSGNTIYF. CDR3 coding DNA: TGTGCCAGCAGTTTCACCTACAGGGGCTCTGGAAACACCATATATTTT.